A selection of T cell receptor beta chains follows, all from one sample in a study of cytomegalovirus exposure and HLA in healthy donors. Only in-frame clones appear in the TCRdb table, and some are missing; sequencing was by immunoSEQ multiplex PCR. The sample includes under 200,000 clones, around 84% seen only once; the top ten take less than 2%. The specimen was PBMCs. The receptors here all came from a woman under 30 in good health and CMV-seronegative. CDR3s include the opening cysteine and the closing phenylalanine or tryptophan. The D gene is left open where the match is weak. Clone size, where shown, is once, few, many, or a class for clones that have expanded.

cdr3_length clone_size j_call v_call d_call cdr3_aa cdr3_nt
12 . TRBJ1-1 TRBV11-3 TRBD1 CASSRRTGEAFF TGTGCCAGCAGCAGAAGGACAGGTGAAGCTTTCTTT
15 . TRBJ2-7 TRBV5-6 TRBD2 CASSLALAGVYEQYF TGTGCCAGCAGCTTGGCCCTAGCGGGGGTCTACGAGCAGTACTTC
12 . TRBJ2-7 TRBV30 TRBD1 CAWLGQAYEQYF TGTGCCTGGTTGGGACAGGCCTACGAGCAGTACTTC
13 . TRBJ2-5 TRBV11-3 . CASSLVLTGTQYF TGTGCCAGCAGCTTAGTGCTAACGGGGACCCAGTACTTC
15 once TRBJ2-1 TRBV2 TRBD2 CASSAGTRNYNEQFF TGTGCCAGCAGCGCCGGGACTAGAAATTACAATGAGCAGTTCTTC
16 . TRBJ2-5 TRBV21-1 . CASSKLETRFQETQYF TGTGCCAGCAGCAAATTGGAGACGAGATTCCAAGAGACCCAGTACTTC
16 . TRBJ2-1 TRBV29-1 . CSVGSKGVRSFYEQFF TGCAGCGTTGGGAGTAAGGGGGTTAGGTCTTTCTATGAGCAGTTCTTC
14 . TRBJ2-3 TRBV14 . CASSPDSGGKTQYF TGTGCCAGCAGCCCAGACTCTGGCGGGAAGACGCAGTATTTT
14 . TRBJ2-3 TRBV7-6 . CASSSGLLTDTQYF TGTGCCAGCAGCAGTGGACTCCTCACAGATACGCAGTATTTT
11 few TRBJ1-1 TRBV30 . CADRRGVGAFF TGTGCCGACAGAAGGGGTGTTGGAGCTTTCTTT
14 . TRBJ2-3 TRBV18 . CASSSNRGTDTQYF TGTGCCAGCTCATCTAACCGAGGCACAGATACGCAGTATTTT